In this sample, the clone carrying this TCR beta chain turned up a few times. The data were obtained in a study of T cells in Graves' hyperthyroidism and ophthalmopathy. Authors of the study amplified TCR beta CDR3 regions from RNA transcripts. The TCR CDR3 was amplified in a first-round RT-PCR using the HTBI primer set. TCRdb analysed the multiplex PCR reads with MiXCR anew, one entry per CDR3 protein. The sample includes around 600,000 distinct CDR3 sequences, about 16% of them seen just once. The V gene's germline CDR1 is ENHRY and CDR2 SYGVKD. The length of the CDR3 is 14 residues. The ends were cut back, 3 bases at V and 8 bases at J, with 16 bases in the middle.

The chain links TRBV10-3 to TRBJ1-2, with D perhaps matching TRBD1 (6 bases). Sequenced: blood. This TCR was sampled from a woman in her 40s with Graves' ophthalmopathy. The CDR3 loop is CAISESARGRGYTF. CDR3 nucleotides: TGTGCCATCAGTGAAAGCGCCCGGGGGCGAGGCTACACCTTC.